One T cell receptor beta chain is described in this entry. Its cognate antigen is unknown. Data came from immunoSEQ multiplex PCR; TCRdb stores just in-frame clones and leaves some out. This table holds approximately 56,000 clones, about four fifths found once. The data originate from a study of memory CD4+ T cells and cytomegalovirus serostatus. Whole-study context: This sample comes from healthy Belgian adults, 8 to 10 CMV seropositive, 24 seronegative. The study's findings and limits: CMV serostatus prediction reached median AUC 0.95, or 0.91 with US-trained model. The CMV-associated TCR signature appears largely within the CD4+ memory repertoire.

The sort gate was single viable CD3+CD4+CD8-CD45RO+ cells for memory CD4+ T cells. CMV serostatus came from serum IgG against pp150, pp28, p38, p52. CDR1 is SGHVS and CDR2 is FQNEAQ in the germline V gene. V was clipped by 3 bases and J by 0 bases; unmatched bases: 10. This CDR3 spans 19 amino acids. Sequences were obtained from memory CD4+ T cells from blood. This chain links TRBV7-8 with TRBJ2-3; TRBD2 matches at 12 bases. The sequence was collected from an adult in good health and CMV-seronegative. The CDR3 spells CASSFFRTSGVTSTDTQYF. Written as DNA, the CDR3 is TGTGCCAGCAGCTTCTTCAGGACTAGCGGGGTAACTAGCACAGATACGCAGTATTTT.